A single sample is the source of the 8 T cell receptor beta chains below, sequenced in a study of T cell clonotyping in hematopoietic cell transplantation (dated by TCRdb to 2020 to 2022). The receptor library was made with the immunoSEQ multiplex PCR assay. TCRdb retrieved this table from immuneACCESS and kept in-frame rearrangements only. Not all clones are present; in checked studies, unresolved V genes account for under half, and no reason is known for the remainder. The sample table records approximately 10,000 clones; 60% to 80% of these occur just once. Approximately 50% of the sample goes to the ten largest clones. The meaning of the sample's time point label: 180 days after allo-HCT. Sequenced material: peripheral blood mononuclear cells, taken 180 days after allogeneic stem cell transplant. Receptor source: a female patient aged 50 to 60 who had an allogeneic stem cell transplant from a related donor, so the T cells may come from the graft donor. Some clones in this sample may be carry-over from other donors' samples.

V usage is TRBV2 and J usage is TRBJ1-4; weak D call: TRBD1 (5 bases). CDR1 SNHLY and CDR2 FYNNEI come from the germline V gene. Trimming shortened V by 4 bases and J by 10 bases, and 16 bases separated the two germline ends. The CDR3 is 14 amino acids. The CDR3 region has the DNA TGTGCCAGCAGTGTGGTTCAGGGTGACGGAAAACTGTTTTTT. This codes for CASSVVQGDGKLFF.

This clone was seen more than once but under ten times. This chain uses TRBV15 with TRBJ1-5; 10 bases match TRBD1. Germline V CDR1 and CDR2: LNHNV, YYDKDF (reference sequence). The length of the CDR3 is 15 residues. Losses at the gene ends were 5 bases for V and 7 bases for J; bases not matched to a gene: 8. The CDR3 DNA is TGTGCCACCAGCCCCCTTGGACAGGGGGGACAGCCCCAGCATTTT. Translated, it gives CATSPLGQGGQPQHF.

The genes are TRBV29-1 and TRBJ2-3, with a tentative D call TRBD1 (6 bases). CDR1 is SQVTM and CDR2 is ANQGSEA in the germline V gene. V was trimmed by 4 bases and J by 1 base, leaving 6 bases between them. The CDR3 has 12 residues. The CDR3 DNA sequence: TGCAGCGTTGGACAGGGCACAGATACGCAGTATTTT. Protein sequence: CSVGQGTDTQYF.

V and J are TRBV7-9 and TRBJ2-5; 10 nucleotides line up with TRBD1. This CDR3 has 17 residues. Per the germline V gene, CDR1 is SEHNR and CDR2 is FQNEAQ (reference sequence). J gave up 2 bases and V 4 bases, and 10 bases lay outside the gene matches. CDR3 region: CASSWRPGTGDQETQYF. CDR3 nucleotide sequence: TGTGCCAGCAGCTGGAGACCGGGGACAGGGGATCAAGAGACCCAGTACTTC.

The chain carries TRBV5-1 and TRBJ2-3; TRBD2 matches 8 bases. The V gene end was trimmed by 4 bases and the J gene end by 4 bases; junction bases not matched to a gene: 14. Germline lookup yields CDR1 SGHRS and CDR2 YFSETQ. The CDR3 loop spans 17 amino acids. The CDR3 DNA reads as TGCGCCAGCAGCGCCTCTAGCAGCGGGGGCCGCCCAGATACGCAGTATTTT. This gives the protein CASSASSSGGRPDTQYF.

This clone was recorded once. This chain connects TRBV30 to TRBJ1-5; no clear D. Germline CDR1 reads GTSNPN; CDR2 reads SVGIG (reference sequence). V shed 3 bases and J shed 3 bases, with 15 bases lying between them. This CDR3 region has 15 residues. The CDR3 DNA sequence: TGTGCCTGGAGCGGTAGGGCGGCGTACAATCAGCCCCAGCATTTT. Translation gives CAWSGRAAYNQPQHF.

CDR3 amino acids: CAITQDYSNQPQHF. CDR3 DNA sequence: TGTGCCATAACACAGGATTATAGCAATCAGCCCCAGCATTTT. J is TRBJ1-5 and V is TRBV10-3; maybe TRBD1 (5 bases). This CDR3 has 14 amino acids. With 9 bases removed from V and 0 bases from J, the gap between germline ends came to 12 bases. Looked up from germline, CDR1 is ENHRY and CDR2 is SYGVKD.

The V gene is TRBV14, the J gene TRBJ1-1; 9 nucleotides line up with TRBD1. Per germline, CDR1 SGHDN and CDR2 FVKESK. The CDR3 is made up of 13 amino acids. V dropped 6 bases and J dropped 6; count of bases not matched to a gene: 5. The CDR3 loop is CASSSDRGSEAFF. The CDR3 region has the DNA TGTGCCAGCAGTTCGGACAGGGGATCTGAAGCTTTCTTT.